This T cell receptor beta chain is drawn from a study of radiation and T cells in renal cell carcinoma. TCRdb keeps only in-frame clones here, not all; method: immunoSEQ multiplex PCR. The data hold more than 65,000 clones, with about 86% observed a single time. Broader study findings: Baseline intratumoral clonotype presence is unknown without pretreatment biopsies.

Described time point: blood 2 weeks post-SBRT. The sample's treatment: 15 Gy SBRT to primary tumor, nephrectomy 4 weeks later. On this clone: The antigen is not known.

Trimming left V 6 bases short and J 1 base short, with 13 bases between. CDR1 is MNHEY, CDR2 SMNVEV, per germline (reference sequence). CDR3 length: 15 amino acids. This specimen consisted of blood, obtained from a patient whose treatment included radiotherapy and nephrectomy. The chain employs TRBV27 and TRBJ2-4; no firm D call. The clonotype originates from a woman aged 45-65 years with renal cell carcinoma. The DNA for the CDR3 is TGTGCCAGCAGACCCCATGACACGGCCAAAAACATTCAGTACTTC. This codes for CASRPHDTAKNIQYF.